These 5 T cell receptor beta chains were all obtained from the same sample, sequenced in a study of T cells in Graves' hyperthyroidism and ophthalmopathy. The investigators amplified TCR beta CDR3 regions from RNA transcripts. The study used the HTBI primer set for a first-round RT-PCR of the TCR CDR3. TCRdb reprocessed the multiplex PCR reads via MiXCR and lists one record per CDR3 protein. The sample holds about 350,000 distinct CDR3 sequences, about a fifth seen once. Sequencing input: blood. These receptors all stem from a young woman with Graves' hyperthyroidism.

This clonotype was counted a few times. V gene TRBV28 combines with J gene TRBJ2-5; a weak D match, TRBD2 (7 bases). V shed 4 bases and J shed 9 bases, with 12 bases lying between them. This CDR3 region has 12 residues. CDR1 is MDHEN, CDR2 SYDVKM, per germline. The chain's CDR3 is CASSSPGGPQYF. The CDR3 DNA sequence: TGTGCCAGCAGTTCCCCCGGGGGGCCCCAGTACTTC.

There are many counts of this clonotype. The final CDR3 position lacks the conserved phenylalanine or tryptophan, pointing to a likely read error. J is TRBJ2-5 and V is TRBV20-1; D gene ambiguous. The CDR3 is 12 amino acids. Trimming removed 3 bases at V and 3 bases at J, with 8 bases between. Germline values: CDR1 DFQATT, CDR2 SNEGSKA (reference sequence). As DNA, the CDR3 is TGCAGTGCTAGCCCGCCAGAAGAGACCCAGTACCTC. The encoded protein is CSASPPEETQYL.

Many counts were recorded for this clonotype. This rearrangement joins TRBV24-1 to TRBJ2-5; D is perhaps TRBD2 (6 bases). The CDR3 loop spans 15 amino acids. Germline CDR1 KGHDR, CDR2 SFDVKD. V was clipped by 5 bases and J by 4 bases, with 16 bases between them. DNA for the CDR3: TGTGCCACCAGTGTGGGAGCACTAGCCGGAGAGACCCAGTACTTC. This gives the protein CATSVGALAGETQYF.

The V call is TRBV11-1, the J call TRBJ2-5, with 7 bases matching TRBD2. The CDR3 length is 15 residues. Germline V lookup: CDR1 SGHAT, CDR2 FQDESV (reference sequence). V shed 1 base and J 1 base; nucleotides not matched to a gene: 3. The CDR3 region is CASSLDGTTQETQYF. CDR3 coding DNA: TGTGCCAGCAGCTTAGACGGGACTACCCAAGAGACCCAGTACTTC.

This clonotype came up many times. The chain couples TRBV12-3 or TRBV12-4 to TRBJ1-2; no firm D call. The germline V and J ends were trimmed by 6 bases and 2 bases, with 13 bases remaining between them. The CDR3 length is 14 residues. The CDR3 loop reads CASSPERANYGYTF. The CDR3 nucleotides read TGTGCCAGCAGCCCTGAAAGGGCCAACTATGGCTACACCTTC.